The rows below give T cell receptor beta chains drawn from one sample of a study of vaccination and CD4 T cells after COVID-19. These TCRs are of unknown antigen specificity. Each CDR3 protein is one row after TCRdb ran MiXCR on the PCR reads. The repertoire holds 20,000 to 25,000 distinct CDR3 sequences, with 66% as singletons. Sequencing used CD4+ T cells from blood, cultured in vitro. The receptors were gathered from a human donor who had recovered from COVID-19. Each CDR3 is given with its conserved first and last residue. A D gene is named only where the DNA matches it firmly. The listing skips clone size in some rows; elsewhere it reads once, few, many or a size class.

V gene: TRBV5-1; clone size: .; D gene: TRBD1; J gene: TRBJ1-1; CDR3 protein: CASSPTPGQRNTEAFF; CDR3 DNA: TGCGCCAGCAGCCCCACCCCGGGACAGAGGAACACTGAAGCTTTCTTT
V gene: TRBV10-3; clone size: .; D gene: TRBD2; J gene: TRBJ2-5; CDR3 protein: CATRGGGETQYF; CDR3 DNA: TGTGCCACCCGGGGGGGCGGGGAGACCCAGTACTTC
V gene: TRBV12-3/TRBV12-4; clone size: .; D gene: .; J gene: TRBJ1-1; CDR3 protein: CASSANRVIAFF; CDR3 DNA: TGTGCCAGCAGCGCTAACAGGGTGATCGCTTTCTTT
V gene: TRBV20-1; clone size: few; D gene: TRBD1; J gene: TRBJ2-7; CDR3 protein: CSAARGPDEQYF; CDR3 DNA: TGCAGTGCTGCCAGGGGGCCCGACGAGCAGTACTTC
V gene: TRBV24-1; clone size: .; D gene: TRBD1; J gene: TRBJ1-2; CDR3 protein: CATSDPTGDRDHYGYTF; CDR3 DNA: TGTGCCACCAGTGATCCCACCGGAGACAGGGACCACTATGGCTACACCTTC
V gene: TRBV11-3; clone size: few; D gene: TRBD2; J gene: TRBJ2-3; CDR3 protein: CASSRRAGYTDTQYF; CDR3 DNA: TGTGCCAGCAGCAGAAGAGCGGGGTACACAGATACGCAGTATTTT
V gene: TRBV6-1; clone size: .; D gene: .; J gene: TRBJ2-2; CDR3 protein: CASSRTMPGELFF; CDR3 DNA: TGTGCCAGCAGTCGGACTATGCCCGGGGAGCTGTTTTTT
V gene: TRBV5-1; clone size: few; D gene: .; J gene: TRBJ1-1; CDR3 protein: CASSLYQGSGNTEAFF; CDR3 DNA: TGCGCCAGCAGCTTGTATCAGGGTTCGGGGAACACTGAAGCTTTCTTT
V gene: TRBV7-2; clone size: .; D gene: .; J gene: TRBJ2-7; CDR3 protein: CASTPSGREQYF; CDR3 DNA: TGTGCCAGCACCCCGAGTGGGCGCGAGCAGTACTTC
V gene: TRBV5-1; clone size: .; D gene: TRBD2; J gene: TRBJ2-5; CDR3 protein: CASSLALAGGQETQYF; CDR3 DNA: TGCGCCAGCAGCTTGGCTCTAGCGGGAGGCCAAGAGACCCAGTACTTC
V gene: TRBV10-3; clone size: .; D gene: TRBD2; J gene: TRBJ2-7; CDR3 protein: CAISEGRERYEQYF; CDR3 DNA: TGTGCCATCAGTGAGGGGCGGGAGCGGTACGAGCAGTACTTC
V gene: TRBV20-1; clone size: .; D gene: .; J gene: TRBJ1-2; CDR3 protein: CSARLPGTGPKTF; CDR3 DNA: TGCAGTGCTAGACTTCCAGGCACAGGGCCCAAAACCTTC
V gene: TRBV11-2; clone size: .; D gene: .; J gene: TRBJ1-2; CDR3 protein: CASRNSGTRYGYTF; CDR3 DNA: TGTGCCAGCAGAAATTCAGGGACGCGTTATGGCTACACCTTC
V gene: TRBV19; clone size: .; D gene: .; J gene: TRBJ2-1; CDR3 protein: CASSTGGNEQFF; CDR3 DNA: TGTGCCAGTAGCACAGGAGGCAATGAGCAGTTCTTC
V gene: TRBV11-2; clone size: .; D gene: TRBD2; J gene: TRBJ2-7; CDR3 protein: CASSPSSGSHEQYF; CDR3 DNA: TGTGCCAGCAGCCCCTCTAGCGGGAGCCACGAGCAGTACTTC
V gene: TRBV6-4; clone size: .; D gene: TRBD2; J gene: TRBJ2-1; CDR3 protein: CASSDSSGGANEQFF; CDR3 DNA: TGTGCCAGCAGTGACTCTAGCGGGGGGGCCAATGAGCAGTTCTTC
V gene: TRBV5-6; clone size: .; D gene: .; J gene: TRBJ1-1; CDR3 protein: CASSWSRAREAFF; CDR3 DNA: TGTGCCAGCAGCTGGAGTAGGGCCAGAGAGGCTTTCTTT
V gene: TRBV7-2; clone size: .; D gene: .; J gene: TRBJ1-5; CDR3 protein: CASSLEGWQGQHF; CDR3 DNA: TGTGCCAGCAGCTTAGAGGGCTGGCAAGGCCAGCATTTT
V gene: TRBV2; clone size: .; D gene: .; J gene: TRBJ1-6; CDR3 protein: CASSAVRGIDSPLHF; CDR3 DNA: TGTGCCAGCAGTGCGGTCCGGGGGATTGATTCACCCCTCCACTTT
V gene: TRBV7-2; clone size: .; D gene: .; J gene: TRBJ1-2; CDR3 protein: CASSSHWTVIYGYTF; CDR3 DNA: TGTGCCAGCAGCAGCCACTGGACAGTGATCTATGGCTACACCTTC
V gene: TRBV11-3; clone size: .; D gene: .; J gene: TRBJ2-5; CDR3 protein: CASSPRRSGRETQYF; CDR3 DNA: TGTGCCAGCAGCCCTAGAAGGTCAGGGAGAGAGACCCAGTACTTC
V gene: TRBV6-5; clone size: .; D gene: TRBD1; J gene: TRBJ2-7; CDR3 protein: CASSSDRGRLYEQYF; CDR3 DNA: TGTGCCAGCAGTTCTGACAGGGGGCGACTCTACGAGCAGTACTTC
V gene: TRBV6-4; clone size: few; D gene: TRBD2; J gene: TRBJ2-2; CDR3 protein: CASSALAGVAGELFF; CDR3 DNA: TGTGCCAGCAGTGCTCTAGCGGGAGTAGCCGGGGAGCTGTTTTTT
V gene: TRBV20-1; clone size: .; D gene: .; J gene: TRBJ1-2; CDR3 protein: CSAEGSVNYGYTF; CDR3 DNA: TGCAGTGCTGAGGGGTCGGTGAACTATGGCTACACCTTC
V gene: TRBV14; clone size: .; D gene: .; J gene: TRBJ1-3; CDR3 protein: CASSQAGNTIYF; CDR3 DNA: TGTGCCAGCAGCCAAGCGGGAAACACCATATATTTT
V gene: TRBV7-2; clone size: few; D gene: .; J gene: TRBJ1-1; CDR3 protein: CASSPISREAFF; CDR3 DNA: TGTGCCAGCAGTCCCATCTCGCGTGAAGCTTTCTTT
V gene: TRBV20-1; clone size: .; D gene: TRBD2; J gene: TRBJ2-3; CDR3 protein: CSAVGTSGREDTQYF; CDR3 DNA: TGCAGTGCTGTAGGGACTAGCGGGAGAGAGGATACGCAGTATTTT
V gene: TRBV20-1; clone size: .; D gene: .; J gene: TRBJ1-1; CDR3 protein: CSANGFGGLKTEAFF; CDR3 DNA: TGCAGTGCTAATGGGTTCGGGGGCCTGAAAACTGAAGCTTTCTTT
V gene: TRBV27; clone size: .; D gene: TRBD1; J gene: TRBJ1-5; CDR3 protein: CASRLLQGSDQPQHF; CDR3 DNA: TGTGCCAGCAGGCTGCTACAGGGGTCGGATCAGCCCCAGCATTTT
V gene: TRBV10-3; clone size: few; D gene: .; J gene: TRBJ1-5; CDR3 protein: CAISQRGAAVQPQHF; CDR3 DNA: TGTGCCATCAGTCAGAGGGGGGCCGCGGTTCAGCCCCAGCATTTT
V gene: TRBV7-9; clone size: .; D gene: .; J gene: TRBJ2-1; CDR3 protein: CASSLNSLASNEQFF; CDR3 DNA: TGTGCCAGCAGCTTAAATTCCCTAGCGAGCAATGAGCAGTTCTTC
V gene: TRBV12-3/TRBV12-4; clone size: .; D gene: .; J gene: TRBJ1-6; CDR3 protein: CASSRTGQRSSYNSPLHF; CDR3 DNA: TGTGCCAGCAGTAGGACGGGTCAGAGGAGCTCCTATAATTCACCCCTCCACTTT
V gene: TRBV6-2/TRBV6-3; clone size: .; D gene: TRBD1; J gene: TRBJ1-5; CDR3 protein: CASSYTTGYNQPQHF; CDR3 DNA: TGTGCCAGCAGTTATACGACAGGGTACAATCAGCCCCAGCATTTT
V gene: TRBV5-5; clone size: .; D gene: .; J gene: TRBJ1-5; CDR3 protein: CASSPMGDQPQHF; CDR3 DNA: TGTGCCAGCAGCCCGATGGGGGACCAGCCCCAGCATTTT
V gene: TRBV15; clone size: .; D gene: .; J gene: TRBJ2-2; CDR3 protein: CATSREMGTNTGELFF; CDR3 DNA: TGTGCCACCAGCAGAGAAATGGGTACGAACACCGGGGAGCTGTTTTTT
V gene: TRBV2; clone size: .; D gene: .; J gene: TRBJ2-2; CDR3 protein: CASSEQGVNTGELFF; CDR3 DNA: TGTGCCAGCAGTGAACAGGGTGTGAACACCGGGGAGCTGTTTTTT
V gene: TRBV5-4; clone size: .; D gene: .; J gene: TRBJ1-1; CDR3 protein: CASSLRGIDTEAFF; CDR3 DNA: TGTGCCAGCAGCTTGCGGGGAATAGACACTGAAGCTTTCTTT
V gene: TRBV20-1; clone size: .; D gene: .; J gene: TRBJ2-7; CDR3 protein: CSAPTDTPEQYF; CDR3 DNA: TGCAGTGCTCCCACAGACACGCCCGAGCAGTACTTC
V gene: TRBV7-2; clone size: .; D gene: .; J gene: TRBJ2-7; CDR3 protein: CASSLEGTVYEQYF; CDR3 DNA: TGTGCCAGCAGCTTAGAAGGCACGGTCTACGAGCAGTACTTC
V gene: TRBV7-9; clone size: few; D gene: TRBD2; J gene: TRBJ2-1; CDR3 protein: CASSTTSAYNEQFF; CDR3 DNA: TGTGCCAGCAGCACGACTAGCGCCTACAATGAGCAGTTCTTC
V gene: TRBV24-1; clone size: few; D gene: TRBD1; J gene: TRBJ1-2; CDR3 protein: CATSDGLGQESNYGYTF; CDR3 DNA: TGTGCCACCAGTGACGGGCTAGGACAGGAATCTAACTATGGCTACACCTTC
V gene: TRBV7-2; clone size: .; D gene: TRBD2; J gene: TRBJ2-1; CDR3 protein: CASSRGRGGAWGDEQFF; CDR3 DNA: TGTGCCAGCAGCAGGGGTCGCGGGGGGGCCTGGGGTGATGAGCAGTTCTTC
V gene: TRBV11-2; clone size: few; D gene: TRBD2; J gene: TRBJ2-2; CDR3 protein: CASSQGTGLAFGGELFF; CDR3 DNA: TGTGCCAGCAGCCAGGGGACGGGACTAGCGTTTGGCGGGGAGCTGTTTTTT
V gene: TRBV12-3/TRBV12-4; clone size: .; D gene: .; J gene: TRBJ1-1; CDR3 protein: CASSLNGVTEAFF; CDR3 DNA: TGTGCCAGCAGTTTAAACGGGGTCACTGAAGCTTTCTTT
V gene: TRBV28; clone size: .; D gene: .; J gene: TRBJ1-6; CDR3 protein: CASLGGGSYNSPLHF; CDR3 DNA: TGTGCCAGCCTAGGGGGGGGGTCCTATAATTCACCCCTCCACTTT
V gene: TRBV20-1; clone size: .; D gene: .; J gene: TRBJ1-4; CDR3 protein: CSAKGVGTVVFF; CDR3 DNA: TGCAGTGCTAAGGGGGTGGGGACTGTGGTGTTTTTT
V gene: TRBV6-1; clone size: .; D gene: .; J gene: TRBJ1-5; CDR3 protein: CASSIAYSNQPQHF; CDR3 DNA: TGTGCCAGCAGTATAGCTTATAGCAATCAGCCCCAGCATTTT
V gene: TRBV6-1; clone size: .; D gene: .; J gene: TRBJ1-2; CDR3 protein: CASSDQGVWGYTF; CDR3 DNA: TGTGCCAGCAGTGACCAGGGTGTGTGGGGCTACACCTTC
V gene: TRBV20-1; clone size: once; D gene: .; J gene: TRBJ2-3; CDR3 protein: CSARLLTDTQYF; CDR3 DNA: TGCAGTGCTAGACTACTCACAGATACGCAGTATTTT
V gene: TRBV7-8; clone size: .; D gene: TRBD1; J gene: TRBJ2-7; CDR3 protein: CASSFGQGVNEQYF; CDR3 DNA: TGTGCCAGCAGCTTTGGGCAGGGGGTTAACGAGCAGTACTTC
V gene: TRBV6-2/TRBV6-3; clone size: .; D gene: .; J gene: TRBJ1-1; CDR3 protein: CASKGGAAAEAFF; CDR3 DNA: TGTGCCAGCAAGGGGGGGGCGGCGGCTGAAGCTTTCTTT
V gene: TRBV6-1; clone size: few; D gene: TRBD1; J gene: TRBJ1-2; CDR3 protein: CASRARTGVFMNGYTF; CDR3 DNA: TGTGCCAGCAGAGCCCGGACAGGGGTTTTTATGAATGGCTACACCTTC
V gene: TRBV6-5; clone size: .; D gene: TRBD2; J gene: TRBJ2-3; CDR3 protein: CASSFTGTGRLAGVLDTQYF; CDR3 DNA: TGTGCCAGCAGTTTCACCGGGACAGGGCGACTAGCGGGAGTTCTAGATACGCAGTATTTT
V gene: TRBV11-3; clone size: .; D gene: .; J gene: TRBJ2-7; CDR3 protein: CASSLRFVDEQYF; CDR3 DNA: TGTGCCAGCAGCCTAAGGTTCGTGGACGAGCAGTACTTC